This T cell receptor beta chain was recorded in a study of blood T cell repertoires in COVID-19 (dated by TCRdb to about 2020). Background for the entire study: The collaborator samples originated in the United States, Italy and Spain and spanned the acute and convalescent phases of COVID-19. The prospective study material was composed of cDNA or gDNA derived from T cells, B-cell-depleted T cells, or PBMCs. The dataset comprised deeply sampled blood TCRbeta repertoires from subjects exposed to, actively infected with, or recovered from COVID-19. A freely available public database, intended as a resource for researchers studying the immune response to SARS-CoV-2, is where the repertoires were released. The samples were drawn from the first 160 participants of the ongoing ImmuneRACE study and from 950 to 1,500 subjects provided by 6 global collaborators. A de-identified subject ID, COVID-19 status, age in years and sex were almost always included in the sample metadata. HLA class I and class II types, where available, came from metadata supplied by the sample provider rather than from assay-based typing. What the authors observed across the whole study: How much clinical and demographic metadata was included differed by source and by participant, and the metadata was provided uncurated.

In the prospective study, participants were about 18 to 95 years old, resided in approximately 22 geographic areas of the United States, and were enrolled through a virtual design. Cohort assignment in the prospective study relied on participant-reported clinical history from a screening survey and a study questionnaire. Each participant in the prospective study had whole blood, serum and a nasopharyngeal or oropharyngeal swab collected by mobile phlebotomists. Additional blood draws and questionnaires over an approximately 2-month period could optionally be provided by prospective study participants. Before DNA extraction, prospective study blood samples were shipped either frozen or at room temperature. Taken from the germline V gene (reference sequence), the CDR1 and CDR2 loops are SGHNT and YYREEE. V is cut by 1 base and J by 4 bases, and the space between the germline ends is 10 bases. The CDR3, cysteine through phenylalanine, is 14 amino acids long. Just the 42-base CDR3 DNA is kept, in frame starting at base 1.

Remarks on this clone: Its antigen is currently not known. No base qualities exist here, and no much larger clone lies one base off it.

TCRbeta CDR3 regions were amplified from genomic DNA using the immunoSEQ Assay, a bias-controlled multiplex PCR. From the authors' description of their analysis: Nucleated cell counts per sample were estimated from amplification of reference gene primers within the assay. To quantify the absolute abundance of each unique TCRbeta CDR3 rearrangement, sequence reads were collapsed and filtered. For each sample, productive Simpson clonality was calculated as the square root of Simpson's diversity index across productive rearrangements. Not all clones reach the TCRdb copy of this immuneACCESS table, which keeps in-frame sequences only. Checked studies attribute under half of the gap to unresolved V genes and leave the rest unexplained. From that table come the V and J calls and clone size; the DNA was used to work out D and trimming. The sample has around 250,000 clones on record, approximately 90% of them singletons. Roughly 3.9% of the sample rests with the top ten.

Recombination joined TRBV5-4 with TRBJ2-3; the D gene is perhaps TRBD1, from 6 matching bases. The sequenced sample consisted of PBMCs or T cells enriched from blood (not recorded which). The sequence was obtained from a woman aged 25 to 39 with acute COVID-19. The DNA sequence is as follows: TGTGCCAGCAGCTTGATCCAGGGGTCAGATACGCAGTATTTT. It is translated as CASSLIQGSDTQYF.